These 12 T cell receptor beta chains were sequenced from one sample in a study of T cells in Graves' hyperthyroidism and ophthalmopathy. RNA transcripts provided the source from which TCR beta CDR3 regions were amplified. HTBI primers were the set used in a first-round RT-PCR of the TCR CDR3. Using its own MiXCR run on the multiplex PCR reads, TCRdb lists one record per CDR3 protein. The sample shows around 300,000 distinct CDR3 sequences, about 19% of them seen only once. The sequencing input was blood. The receptors were gathered from a man between 50 and 59 years old with Graves' ophthalmopathy.

The rearrangement links TRBV19 to TRBJ2-1, with D perhaps matching TRBD2 (5 bases). There are 13 residues in the CDR3. Germline V gives CDR1 LNHDA, CDR2 SQIVND (reference sequence). The V and J ends lost 5 bases and 9 bases respectively, with 14 bases between them. The DNA for the CDR3 is TGTGCCAGTAGTCCCTTCTTGAGCGGTGAGCAGTTCTTC. It encodes CASSPFLSGEQFF.

The sample holds many counts of this clonotype. The CDR3 DNA reads as TGTGCCAGCAGTTTTAGGGACAGGTACAATCAGCCCCAGCATTTT. Translation: CASSFRDRYNQPQHF. V and J are TRBV12-3 or TRBV12-4 and TRBJ1-5; TRBD1 matches 8 bases. The CDR3 runs 15 residues. V shed 3 bases, J shed 3 bases, and the junction held 4 bases outside the gene matches.

This clonotype appeared many times. The chain employs TRBV24-1 and TRBJ1-2, with D possibly TRBD1 on 5 matching bases. This CDR3 is 16 amino acids long. Germline V lookup: CDR1 KGHDR, CDR2 SFDVKD. The V end was cut by 4 bases, the J end by 5 bases, with 19 bases between. The DNA of the CDR3 is TGTGCCACCAGTGACACGGGACGTTTCGCGACTTATGGCTACACCTTC. The encoded protein is CATSDTGRFATYGYTF.

Many counts were recorded for this clonotype. CDR3 in DNA: TGTGCCTGGAGGGAAATTCAGGGGTCCCAGTACTTC. It translates to CAWREIQGSQYF. V gene TRBV30 combines with J gene TRBJ2-5, with D possibly being TRBD1 (6 bases). The V and J ends lost 3 bases and 9 bases respectively, with 14 bases between them. CDR1 GTSNPN and CDR2 SVGIG come from the germline V gene (reference sequence). The CDR3 extends over 12 amino acids.

This clonotype was counted only a few times. The CDR3 reads CAWSETGGITDTQYF. The CDR3 DNA follows: TGTGCCTGGAGTGAGACAGGGGGAATCACAGATACGCAGTATTTT. The chain has TRBV30 and TRBJ2-3, with 9 bases lining up with TRBD1. J lost 2 bases, V lost 1 base, and 4 bases had no gene match. This CDR3 region has 15 residues. CDR1 and CDR2 (germline): GTSNPN, SVGIG (reference sequence).

In its sample, this clonotype was seen many times. The chain has TRBV30 and TRBJ1-1; a weak D match, TRBD1 (5 bases). Germline V gene data show CDR1 as GTSNPN and CDR2 as SVGIG (reference sequence). The CDR3 is 14 residues long. V lost 0 bases, J lost 4 bases, and 12 bases lay in between. Here the CDR3 reads CAWSVRGGPTEAFF. The CDR3 DNA is TGTGCCTGGAGTGTACGGGGGGGTCCCACTGAAGCTTTCTTT.

The table lists this clonotype with a few counts. The rearrangement joins TRBV20-1 to TRBJ2-1, with D possibly matching TRBD2 (6 bases). CDR3 length: 15 amino acids. Germline V lookup: CDR1 DFQATT, CDR2 SNEGSKA (reference sequence). CDR3 DNA sequence: TGCAGGCTGATAGCGGAGGAGGTGGGCTACAATGAGCAGTTCTTC. Encoded protein: CRLIAEEVGYNEQFF.

The table lists this clonotype with a few counts. The chain employs TRBV4-1 and TRBJ2-5, with D possibly called TRBD1 or TRBD2 (5 bases each). Per germline, CDR1 MGHRA and CDR2 YSYEKL. V lost 0 bases and J lost 2, with 16 bases in between. This CDR3 region has 17 residues. DNA for the CDR3: TGCGCCAGCAGCCAAGATCCCCCCGGGGCTTTACAAGAGACCCAGTACTTC. This gives the protein CASSQDPPGALQETQYF.

The sample holds a few counts of this clonotype. The rearrangement uses TRBV19 and TRBJ1-2; 7 positions agree with TRBD1. Trimming at V came to 5 bases and at J to 7 bases, leaving 10 bases not matched to a gene. CDR1 and CDR2 from the germline V gene are LNHDA and SQIVND (reference sequence). The CDR3 runs to 14 residues. CDR3 sequence (DNA): TGTGCCAGTAGTGCCACAGGGGAGGAACGTGGCTACACCTTC. Translation: CASSATGEERGYTF.

V and J are TRBV5-6 and TRBJ2-7; D is possibly TRBD2 (5 bases). The CDR3 has 14 amino acids. Germline CDR1 reads SGHDT; CDR2 reads YYEEEE. Trimming left V 0 bases short and J 3 bases short, with 10 bases between. CDR3 in amino acids: CASSLGGYGYEQYF. The CDR3 nucleotides are TGTGCCAGCAGCTTGGGAGGGTACGGCTACGAGCAGTACTTC.

This clonotype has a count of ten or more. The CDR3 sequence: CASSQESAPRSDTQYF. For the CDR3, the DNA is TGTGCCAGCAGCCAAGAAAGCGCCCCAAGGTCAGATACGCAGTATTTT. The chain recombines TRBV4-2 with TRBJ2-3; D call uncertain. Germline CDR1 and CDR2: LGHNA and YNFKEQ. Deletions cut 0 bases from V and 4 bases from J, with 14 bases between. CDR3 length: 16 amino acids.

The V and J genes are TRBV5-5 and TRBJ2-2; D gene ambiguous. Trimming left V 4 bases short and J 1 base short, with 11 bases between. This CDR3 is 15 amino acids long. Germline V gives CDR1 SGHKS, CDR2 YYEKEE (reference sequence). CDR3 residues: CASSRWEQNTGELFF. The CDR3 coding sequence is TGTGCCAGCAGCCGCTGGGAACAGAACACCGGGGAGCTGTTTTTT.